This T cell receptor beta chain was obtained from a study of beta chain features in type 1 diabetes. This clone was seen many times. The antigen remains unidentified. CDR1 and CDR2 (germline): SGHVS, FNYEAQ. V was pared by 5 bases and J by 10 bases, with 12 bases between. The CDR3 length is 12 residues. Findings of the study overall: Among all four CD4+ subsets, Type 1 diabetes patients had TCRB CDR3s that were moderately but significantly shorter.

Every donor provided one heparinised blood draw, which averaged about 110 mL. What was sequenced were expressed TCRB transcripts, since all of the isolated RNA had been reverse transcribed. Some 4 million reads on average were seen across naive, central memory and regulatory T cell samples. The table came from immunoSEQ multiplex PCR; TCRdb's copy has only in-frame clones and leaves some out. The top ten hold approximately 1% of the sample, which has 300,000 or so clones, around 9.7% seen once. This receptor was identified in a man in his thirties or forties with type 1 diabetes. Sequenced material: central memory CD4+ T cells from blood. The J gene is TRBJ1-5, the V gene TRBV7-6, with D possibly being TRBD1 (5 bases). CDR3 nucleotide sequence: TGTGCCAGCAGCATGGGGGTGGAACCCCAGCATTTT. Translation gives CASSMGVEPQHF.